Below, 26 T cell receptor beta chains from the same sample are listed, as sequenced in a study of T-cell memory formation after mild COVID-19. TCRdb re-called the 5' RACE reads with MiXCR, one entry per CDR3 protein. The repertoire holds a few hundred thousand distinct CDR3 sequences, with 20% to 25% as singletons. The sequenced material came from PBMCs or a T cell subset sorted from them (not recorded which). These TCRs come from an adult woman who had mild COVID-19 (a few samples of this study predate the infection). Cell type and time point are not known.

This clonotype was detected a few times. This chain links TRBV12-3 or TRBV12-4 with TRBJ1-2, with D tentatively TRBD1 (6 bases). This CDR3 is 12 amino acids long. Trimming removed 6 bases from V and 8 bases from J, with 13 bases in between. The CDR3: CASSTGPHGYTF. The CDR3, as DNA: TGTGCCAGCAGCACAGGGCCACACGGCTACACCTTC.

The chain uses TRBV9 and TRBJ2-1; TRBD1 is a possible D gene (6 bases). The V gene lost 0 bases and the J gene lost 6 bases, with 13 bases spanning the gap. This CDR3 spans 15 amino acids. Germline V CDR1 and CDR2: SGDLS, YYNGEE. CDR3 region: CASSVGQVVSNEQFF. The CDR3 DNA reads as TGTGCCAGCAGCGTAGGACAGGTGGTCAGCAATGAGCAGTTCTTC.

This rearrangement joins TRBV10-3 to TRBJ2-3; D call uncertain. This CDR3 comprises 15 residues. Trimming left V 3 bases short and J 2 bases short, with 12 bases between. The germline gives CDR1 ENHRY, CDR2 SYGVKD. The CDR3 bases are TGTGCCATCAGTGACTACAGCCGAGACACAGATACGCAGTATTTT. This gives the protein CAISDYSRDTDTQYF.

This clonotype has only a few counts. The CDR3 DNA reads as TGTGCCAGCAGTTACGAGGGACCGCAGCCCCAGCATTTT. Translating gives CASSYEGPQPQHF. The chain recombines TRBV6-6 with TRBJ1-5, with D possibly matching TRBD1 (5 bases). This CDR3 comprises 13 residues. CDR1 MNHNY and CDR2 SVGAGI come from the germline V gene (reference sequence). Trimming shortened V by 2 bases and J by 7 bases, and 9 bases separated the two germline ends.

This clonotype was recorded many times. The chain joins TRBV20-1 to TRBJ1-2, with D perhaps matching TRBD1 (5 bases). There are 14 residues in the CDR3. Germline assignment: CDR1 DFQATT and CDR2 SNEGSKA (reference sequence). The V end lost 1 base, the J end lost 8 bases, and 17 bases lay between the germline ends. The CDR3 is CSARAGQAGRGYTF. CDR3 nucleotide sequence: TGCAGTGCTAGAGCCGGGCAGGCAGGGAGGGGCTACACCTTC.

This clonotype was observed a few times. The gene calls are TRBV7-3 and TRBJ2-5; 7 nucleotides match TRBD1. Trimming at V came to 5 bases and at J to 7 bases, leaving 4 bases not matched to a gene. The CDR3 loop spans 12 amino acids. CDR1 is SGHTA, CDR2 FQGTGA, per germline. The chain's CDR3 is CASSRTGGTQYF. CDR3 bases: TGTGCCAGCAGCCGGACAGGAGGGACCCAGTACTTC.

The rearrangement uses TRBV2 and TRBJ1-2; tentatively, D is TRBD1 (5 bases). Germline values: CDR1 SNHLY, CDR2 FYNNEI. The CDR3 is 13 residues long. V was clipped by 7 bases and J by 3 bases, with 12 bases between them. The chain's CDR3 is CASNRQSDYGYTF. The CDR3 region has the DNA TGTGCCAGCAATAGACAGAGTGACTATGGCTACACCTTC.

The chain employs TRBV5-4 and TRBJ2-7, with D possibly being TRBD1 (6 bases). The CDR3 runs to 14 residues. V was shortened by 4 bases and J by 4 bases, with 15 bases between the two germline ends. The germline V gene has CDR1 SGHNT and CDR2 YYREEE (reference sequence). The DNA of the CDR3 is TGTGCCAGCAGCCGCCCGGACAGATCTTACGAGCAGTACTTC. Its protein is CASSRPDRSYEQYF.

V usage is TRBV3-1 and J usage is TRBJ1-4, with 10 nucleotides matching TRBD1. This CDR3 is 13 amino acids long. Looked up from germline, CDR1 is LGHDT and CDR2 is YNNKEL (reference sequence). V lost 5 bases and J lost 10; bases outside the gene matches: 4. The CDR3 sequence: CASSARQGAKLFF. CDR3 DNA: TGTGCCAGCAGCGCTCGACAGGGGGCAAAACTGTTTTTT.

V is TRBV12-3 or TRBV12-4 and J is TRBJ2-5; D may be TRBD1 or TRBD2 (5 bases each). The germline V and J ends were trimmed by 6 bases and 4 bases, with 9 bases remaining between them. The CDR3 length is 12 residues. CDR3 region: CASRTGRETQYF. The CDR3 DNA reads as TGTGCCAGCAGGACGGGGCGAGAGACCCAGTACTTC.

The chain is built from TRBV27 and TRBJ2-7, with D uncertain. Germline loops: CDR1 MNHEY, CDR2 SMNVEV (reference sequence). V was clipped by 0 bases and J by 2 bases, with 5 bases between them. This CDR3 spans 13 amino acids. This chain's CDR3 is CASSLSSTYEQYF. The CDR3 DNA follows: TGTGCCAGCAGTTTATCGTCGACCTACGAGCAGTACTTC.

The chain carries TRBV27 and TRBJ1-1; TRBD1 might be the D (5 bases). CDR3 length equals 17 residues. Germline-derived CDR1 and CDR2 are MNHEY and SMNVEV (reference sequence). V shed 0 bases and J shed 2 bases, with 16 bases lying between them. CDR3 in amino acids: CASSLSPGRVANTEAFF. In DNA, the CDR3 is TGTGCCAGCAGTTTATCCCCGGGCAGGGTTGCTAACACTGAAGCTTTCTTT.

The rearrangement joins TRBV4-1 to TRBJ2-7; TRBD1 matches 12 bases. CDR1 is MGHRA and CDR2 is YSYEKL in the germline V gene. J lost 7 bases, V lost 2 bases, and 9 bases had no gene match. This CDR3 is built from 16 residues. Here the CDR3 reads CASSQPGTGGMGEQYF. CDR3 bases: TGCGCCAGCAGCCAACCCGGGACAGGGGGCATGGGTGAGCAGTACTTC.

V usage is TRBV7-6 and J usage is TRBJ2-2, with 7 bases fitting TRBD2. The CDR3 has 17 residues. Per germline, CDR1 SGHVS and CDR2 FNYEAQ. V lost 5 bases, J lost 1 base, and 10 bases stayed unmatched. As DNA, the CDR3 is TGTGCCAGCAGCCCCAGCTTTATAGCGGGGAACACCGGGGAGCTGTTTTTT. Translating it yields CASSPSFIAGNTGELFF.

The chain uses TRBV3-1 and TRBJ1-1, with TRBD1 as a possible D gene (6 bases). This CDR3 comprises 17 residues. CDR1 and CDR2 (germline): LGHDT, YNNKEL (reference sequence). Trimming cost V 4 bases and J 0 bases, with 18 bases left between them. The CDR3 bases are TGTGCCAGCAGCCCGATAGTCCTTGGGGGCATGAACACTGAAGCTTTCTTT. Protein sequence: CASSPIVLGGMNTEAFF.

The J gene is TRBJ1-1, the V gene TRBV12-3 or TRBV12-4; perhaps TRBD1 as D (6 bases). The CDR3 is made up of 13 amino acids. The ends were cut back, 3 bases at V and 9 bases at J, with 14 bases in the middle. The CDR3 loop is CASSFIDRFKAFF. Written as DNA, the CDR3 is TGTGCCAGCAGTTTCATAGACAGGTTTAAAGCTTTCTTT.

The chain is built from TRBV11-2 and TRBJ2-4; 13 bases align to TRBD2. V trimming: 6 bases; J trimming: 0 bases; junction bases outside the gene matches: 2. The CDR3 sequence is 16 residues long. The germline gives CDR1 SGHAT, CDR2 FQNNGV. CDR3 in amino acids: CASRGLAGIAKNIQYF. The CDR3 bases are TGTGCCAGCAGGGGACTAGCGGGGATAGCCAAAAACATTCAGTACTTC.

As regards this clonotype: Relative to the germline gene, one junction end is altered; a read error may explain this. J is TRBJ1-2 and V is TRBV12-3 or TRBV12-4, with D hard to call. The length of the CDR3 is 12 residues. CDR3 sequence: CPSSLVSEGYTF. CDR3 DNA sequence: TGTCCCAGCAGTTTAGTGTCGGAGGGCTACACCTTC.

This clonotype was picked up a small number of times. The V gene is TRBV7-6, the J gene TRBJ2-2; D uncertain. Trimming removed 1 base from V and 0 bases from J, with 6 bases in between. The CDR3 loop spans 15 amino acids. Germline CDR1 is SGHVS and CDR2 is FNYEAQ. The CDR3 DNA reads as TGTGCCAGCAGCTTAGGCAGACCGAACACCGGGGAGCTGTTTTTT. It yields the protein CASSLGRPNTGELFF.

This chain uses TRBV6-1 with TRBJ1-1; D remains unclear. CDR3 length: 16 amino acids. Germline CDR1 reads MNHNS; CDR2 reads SASEGT. V lost 4 bases and J lost 4, with 19 bases in between. CDR3 nucleotide sequence: TGTGCCAGCAGTGGGCCTAGGAGGGATGGCGGCACTGAAGCTTTCTTT. It codes for CASSGPRRDGGTEAFF.

The J gene is TRBJ1-1, the V gene TRBV29-1; D is uncertain. CDR1 SQVTM and CDR2 ANQGSEA come from the germline V gene. The V end lost 1 base, the J end lost 1 base, and 10 bases lay between the germline ends. This CDR3 contains 14 residues. CDR3 bases: TGCAGCGTTGAAGGCGTACAACCGAACACTGAAGCTTTCTTT. Translated, it gives CSVEGVQPNTEAFF. Supplemented by reference TRBV29-1 and TRBJ1-1, the full variable domain reads SAVISQKPSRDICQRGTSLTIQCQVDSQVTMMFWYRQQPGQSLTLIATANQGSEATYESGFVIDKFPISRPNLTFSTLTVSNMSPEDSSIYLCSVEGVQPNTEAFFGQGTRLTVV.

The gene calls are TRBV28 and TRBJ2-3; 8 nucleotides match TRBD2. The CDR3 runs to 16 residues. Germline CDR1 is MDHEN and CDR2 is SYDVKM. The trim removed 2 bases at V and 7 bases at J, leaving 11 bases unmatched. This CDR3 reads CASSLAGGDPQNTQYF. Here the CDR3 DNA reads TGTGCCAGCAGTTTAGCGGGGGGTGACCCACAAAATACGCAGTATTTT.

The V call is TRBV20-1, the J call TRBJ2-7; 8 positions match TRBD2. Germline CDR1 DFQATT, CDR2 SNEGSKA (reference sequence). The junction had 9 bases not matched to a gene; V was cut back by 5 bases and J by 3 bases. The CDR3 consists of 14 residues. The CDR3 reads CSAVDGRALYEQYF. Written as DNA, the CDR3 is TGCAGTGCTGTGGACGGGAGGGCCCTCTACGAGCAGTACTTC.

This clonotype was detected only a few times. V usage is TRBV7-8 and J usage is TRBJ2-3; the D gene is possibly TRBD2 (8 bases). The length of the CDR3 is 17 residues. Trimming removed 1 base from V and 2 bases from J, with 16 bases in between. Germline V gene data show CDR1 as SGHVS and CDR2 as FQNEAQ. The CDR3 DNA is TGTGCCAGCAGCTTAGAGACGGGAGGGGGCCTCACAGATACGCAGTATTTT. Its protein product is CASSLETGGGLTDTQYF.

In its sample, this clonotype was seen a few times. The CDR3 sequence: CASSLWDRETQYF. The CDR3 DNA is TGCGCCAGCAGCTTGTGGGACAGGGAGACCCAGTACTTC. This chain uses TRBV5-1 with TRBJ2-5, with 8 bases aligning to TRBD1. CDR3 length: 13 residues. V shed 1 base and J 5 bases; nucleotides not matched to a gene: 1. Germline CDR1 is SGHRS and CDR2 is YFSETQ. The full variable domain, completed using reference TRBV5-1 and TRBJ2-5, is KAGVTQTPRYLIKTRGQQVTLSCSPISGHRSVSWYQQTPGQGLQFLFEYFSETQRNKGNFPGRFSGRQFSNSRSEMNVSTLELGDSALYLCASSLWDRETQYFGPGTRLLVL.

Ten or more counts support this clonotype. V usage is TRBV9 and J usage is TRBJ1-1; maybe TRBD1 (6 bases). Germline values: CDR1 SGDLS, CDR2 YYNGEE. V dropped 3 bases and J dropped 1 base, with 10 bases sitting between them. This CDR3 contains 14 residues. CDR3 protein: CASSGLGQNTEAFF. CDR3 nucleotide sequence: TGTGCCAGCAGCGGCCTGGGACAGAACACTGAAGCTTTCTTT. The whole variable domain, remainder taken from reference TRBV9 and TRBJ1-1, is DSGVTQTPKHLITATGQRVTLRCSPRSGDLSVYWYQQSLDQGLQFLIQYYNGEERAKGNILERFSAQQFPDLHSELNLSSLELGDSALYFCASSGLGQNTEAFFGQGTRLTVV.